The rows below give T cell receptor beta chains drawn from one sample of a study of metastatic and nonmetastatic thyroid tumors. TCRdb re-called the PCR reads via MiXCR. The data contain tens of thousands of clones, roughly 25% of them seen just once; the ten biggest clones take up around 12%. Sequencing was performed on tumor tissue. All receptors derive from a male donor with papillary thyroid cancer or a benign thyroid nodule (not recorded which). Some clones in this sample may be carry-over from other donors' samples. The CDR3 runs from the conserved cysteine through the conserved F or W. The order of the fields is J gene, V gene, D gene, clone size, CDR3 protein, CDR3 DNA. A D gene is named only where the DNA matches it firmly. The size of a clone is reported for some rows only, either as once, few or many, or as a class for expanded clones.

J: TRBJ2-7; V: TRBV5-8; D: TRBD2; size: many; CDR3: CASSSIPGLAYEQYF; DNA: TGTGCCAGCAGCTCGATTCCGGGACTAGCTTACGAGCAGTACTTC
J: TRBJ2-7; V: TRBV5-1; D: .; size: .; CDR3: CASTPCGWAGNEQYF; DNA: TGCGCCAGCACCCCCTGTGGGTGGGCCGGCAACGAGCAGTACTTC
J: TRBJ2-3; V: TRBV28; D: .; size: many; CDR3: CASSPIRFSSTDTQYF; DNA: TGTGCCAGCAGCCCTATCCGTTTCTCTAGCACAGATACGCAGTATTTT
J: TRBJ1-2; V: TRBV7-2; D: TRBD1; size: many; CDR3: CASSRDRGRNYGYTF; DNA: TGTGCCAGCAGCCGGGACAGGGGGAGGAACTATGGCTACACCTTC
J: TRBJ2-6; V: TRBV19; D: .; size: many; CDR3: CASSLPSSGANVLTF; DNA: TGTGCCAGTAGCCTACCCTCTTCCGGGGCCAACGTCCTGACTTTC
J: TRBJ2-1; V: TRBV5-1; D: .; size: .; CDR3: CASSWAASWRDEQFF; DNA: TGCGCCAGCAGCTGGGCGGCTAGCTGGAGGGATGAGCAGTTCTTT
J: TRBJ2-3; V: TRBV5-6; D: TRBD2; size: few; CDR3: CASGLAGAPDTQYF; DNA: TGTGCCAGCGGTTTAGCGGGAGCTCCCGATACGCAGTATTTT
J: TRBJ1-2; V: TRBV5-1; D: .; size: .; CDR3: CASSLNSGSLSGGYTF; DNA: TGCGCCAGCAGCTTGAATTCCGGCAGCCTTTCTGGTGGCTACACCTTC
J: TRBJ2-6; V: TRBV7-8; D: .; size: .; CDR3: CASSLEGSGRANVLTF; DNA: TGTGCCAGCAGCTTGGAGGGCAGTGGTAGGGCCAACGTCCTGACTTTC
J: TRBJ1-5; V: TRBV28; D: .; size: few; CDR3: CASSQGLPQHF; DNA: TGTGCCAGCAGCCAAGGATTGCCCCAGCATTTT
J: TRBJ1-1; V: TRBV28; D: TRBD1; size: many; CDR3: CASSPDRAGLTEAFF; DNA: TGTGCCAGCAGTCCGGACAGGGCTGGACTCACTGAAGCTTTCTTT
J: TRBJ1-1; V: TRBV19; D: .; size: medium-sized; CDR3: CASSPGTNTEAFF; DNA: TGTGCCAGTAGTCCCGGGACGAACACTGAAGCTTTCTTT
J: TRBJ2-7; V: TRBV29-1; D: TRBD2; size: many; CDR3: CSAQGLAGSYEQYF; DNA: TGCAGCGCACAGGGACTAGCGGGCTCCTACGAGCAGTACTTC
J: TRBJ1-1; V: TRBV19; D: .; size: many; CDR3: CASSLRGGEAFF; DNA: TGTGCCAGTAGTCTCAGGGGCGGTGAAGCTTTCTTT
J: TRBJ1-1; V: TRBV12-5; D: .; size: many; CDR3: CASGLGQGRAFF; DNA: TGTGCTAGTGGTTTGGGGCAGGGTCGGGCTTTCTTT
J: TRBJ2-7; V: TRBV11-3; D: TRBD1; size: few; CDR3: CASSRSGTDSYEQYF; DNA: TGTGCCAGCAGCCGTTCCGGGACAGACTCCTACGAGCAGTACTTC
J: TRBJ2-7; V: TRBV6-1; D: TRBD2; size: medium-sized; CDR3: CASSESTSGGSYEQYF; DNA: TGTGCCAGCAGTGAGTCGACTAGCGGGGGCTCCTACGAGCAGTACTTC
J: TRBJ2-5; V: TRBV7-9; D: .; size: many; CDR3: CASSPRASRETQYF; DNA: TGTGCCAGCAGCCCGAGAGCTAGCAGAGAGACCCAGTACTTC
J: TRBJ2-5; V: TRBV28; D: TRBD1; size: many; CDR3: CASGQVNQETQYF; DNA: TGTGCCAGCGGACAGGTAAATCAAGAGACCCAGTACTTC
J: TRBJ1-5; V: TRBV2; D: .; size: medium-sized; CDR3: CASSEGLTHQPQHF; DNA: TGTGCCAGCAGTGAAGGGTTGACTCATCAGCCCCAGCATTTT
J: TRBJ2-7; V: TRBV20-1; D: .; size: once; CDR3: CNLPKNEQYF; DNA: TGCAATCTTCCAAAGAACGAGCAGTACTTC
J: TRBJ2-5; V: TRBV3-1; D: TRBD2; size: many; CDR3: CASSQEWPAGEETQYF; DNA: TGTGCCAGCAGCCAAGAATGGCCGGCGGGAGAGGAGACCCAGTACTTC